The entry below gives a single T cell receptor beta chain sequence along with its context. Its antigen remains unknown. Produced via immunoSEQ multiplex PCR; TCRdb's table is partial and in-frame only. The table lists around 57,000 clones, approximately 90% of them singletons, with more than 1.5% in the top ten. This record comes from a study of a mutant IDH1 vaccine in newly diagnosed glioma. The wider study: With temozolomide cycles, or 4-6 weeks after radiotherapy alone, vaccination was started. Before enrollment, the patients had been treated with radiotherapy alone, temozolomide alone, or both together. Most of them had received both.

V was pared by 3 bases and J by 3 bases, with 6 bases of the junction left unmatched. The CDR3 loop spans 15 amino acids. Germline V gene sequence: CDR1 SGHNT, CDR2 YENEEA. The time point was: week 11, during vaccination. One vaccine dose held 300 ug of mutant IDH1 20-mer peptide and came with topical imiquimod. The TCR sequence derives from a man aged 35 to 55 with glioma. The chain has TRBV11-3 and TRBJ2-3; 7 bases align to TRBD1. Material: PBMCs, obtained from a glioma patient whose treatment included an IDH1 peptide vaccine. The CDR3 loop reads CASSLTGLSTDTQYF. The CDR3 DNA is TGTGCCAGCAGCTTGACAGGGCTGAGTACAGATACGCAGTATTTT.